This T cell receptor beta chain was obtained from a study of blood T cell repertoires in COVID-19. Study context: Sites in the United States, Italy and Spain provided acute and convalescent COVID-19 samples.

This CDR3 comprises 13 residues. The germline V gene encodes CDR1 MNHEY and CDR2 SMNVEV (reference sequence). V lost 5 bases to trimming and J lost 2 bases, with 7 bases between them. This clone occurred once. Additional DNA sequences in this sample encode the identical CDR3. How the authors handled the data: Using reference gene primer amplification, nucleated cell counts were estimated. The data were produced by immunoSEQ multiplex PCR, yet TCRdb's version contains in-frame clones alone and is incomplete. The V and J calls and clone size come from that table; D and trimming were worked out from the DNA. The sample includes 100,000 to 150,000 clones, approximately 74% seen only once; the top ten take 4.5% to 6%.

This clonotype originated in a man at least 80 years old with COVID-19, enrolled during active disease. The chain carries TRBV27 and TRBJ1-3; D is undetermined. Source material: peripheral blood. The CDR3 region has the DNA TGTGCCAGCAGTCCTTTCGCTGGAAACACCATATATTTT. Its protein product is CASSPFAGNTIYF.